These 8 T cell receptor beta chains were all obtained from the same sample, sequenced in a study of shared clonotypes between healthy human individuals. The protocol was immunoSEQ multiplex PCR, while the TCRdb copy is restricted to in-frame clones and leaves out a portion. The sample records about 680,000 clones, about 90% being singletons. The naive CD8 subset, CD45RO-negative cells positively selected for CCR7, excluded terminally differentiated effector memory CD45RA+ cells. Sequencing was performed on naive CD8+ T cells sorted from blood. The receptor set was obtained from a man aged 25 to 40 in good health.

This chain joins TRBV7-9 and TRBJ1-3; D may be TRBD1 (6 bases). Germline CDR1 is SEHNR and CDR2 is FQNEAQ (reference sequence). The CDR3 contains 15 residues. V was cut by 4 bases and J by 2 bases, with 12 bases left in between. The CDR3 DNA reads TGTGCCAGCAGCTCCCTTCAGGGGACTGGAAACACCATATATTTT. It is translated as CASSSLQGTGNTIYF.

The gene calls are TRBV6-1 and TRBJ1-5, with D possibly matching TRBD1 (5 bases). This CDR3 contains 16 residues. Trimming took off 2 bases at V and 0 bases at J, with 11 bases between the two ends. Germline CDR1 reads MNHNS; CDR2 reads SASEGT. The CDR3 nucleotides are TGTGCCAGCAGTGAATTGGGGCAGGCTAGCAATCAGCCCCAGCATTTT. Amino acids: CASSELGQASNQPQHF.

The CDR3 protein is CASSFVIVAGGQETQYF. Here the CDR3 DNA reads TGTGCCAGCAGTTTCGTCATAGTAGCGGGAGGGCAAGAGACCCAGTACTTC. This rearrangement joins TRBV28 to TRBJ2-5; 11 bases fit TRBD2. J was trimmed by 2 bases and V by 3 bases; bases with no gene match: 8. Germline values: CDR1 MDHEN, CDR2 SYDVKM. The CDR3 consists of 17 residues.

The chain combines TRBV10-1 with TRBJ2-7; 12 bases agree with TRBD2. The CDR3 covers 16 residues. J gave up 4 bases and V 6 bases, and 10 bases lay outside the gene matches. Per the germline V gene, CDR1 is WNHNN and CDR2 is SYGVQD (reference sequence). The CDR3 is CASSDRLAGASYEQYF. The CDR3 nucleotides read TGCGCCAGCAGCGATCGACTAGCGGGGGCCTCTTACGAGCAGTACTTC.

This chain uses TRBV4-2 with TRBJ2-1; 8 nucleotides align to TRBD2. CDR3 length: 16 residues. Germline CDR1 reads LGHNA; CDR2 reads YNFKEQ. The V gene end was trimmed by 3 bases and the J gene end by 5 bases; junction bases not matched to a gene: 9. CDR3 in amino acids: CASSHLSGTRNNEQFF. The CDR3 nucleotides are TGTGCCAGCAGCCACCTTTCCGGGACTAGAAACAATGAGCAGTTCTTC.

The chain has TRBV18 and TRBJ2-1; D is perhaps TRBD1 (6 bases). This CDR3 region has 14 residues. V shed 6 bases and J shed 2 bases, with 11 bases lying between them. Germline V gene sequence: CDR1 KGHSH, CDR2 LQKENI. The CDR3 here is CASSPRDTYNEQFF. The CDR3 DNA is TGTGCCAGCTCTCCCCGGGACACCTACAATGAGCAGTTCTTC. Combining the CDR3 with reference TRBV18 and TRBJ2-1 gives the whole variable domain NAGVMQNPRHLVRRRGQEARLRCSPMKGHSHVYWYRQLPEEGLKFMVYLQKENIIDESGMPKERFSAEFPKEGPSILRIQQVVRGDSAAYFCASSPRDTYNEQFFGPGTRLTVL.

The chain couples TRBV28 to TRBJ2-7, with unresolved D. The V and J ends lost 5 bases and 0 bases respectively, with 17 bases between them. The CDR3 consists of 16 residues. The V gene's germline CDR1 is MDHEN and CDR2 SYDVKM. In nucleotides, the CDR3 is TGTGCCAGCAGTACTAATGGCGGAGCAAGCTCCTACGAGCAGTACTTC. Protein sequence: CASSTNGGASSYEQYF.

The chain uses TRBV7-2 and TRBJ2-3, with TRBD1 matching over 9 bases. The trim removed 2 bases at V and 1 base at J, leaving 1 base unmatched. CDR3 length equals 15 residues. Germline V gene sequence: CDR1 SGHTA, CDR2 FQGNSA. Written as DNA, the CDR3 is TGTGCCAGCAGCTTAACAGGGGGCGGCACAGATACGCAGTATTTT. Translation: CASSLTGGGTDTQYF.